The present T cell receptor (beta chain) was sequenced within a study of cytomegalovirus exposure and HLA in healthy donors. General study findings and limits: A few CMV-associated chains were confirmed in vitro to be specific for CMV antigens. Most observed TCR sequences were rare, whereas some public TCRs were detected in many donors. A later analysis showed TCR association rates differing by HLA locus, peaking at DRB1 and lowest at HLA-C.

The study ran its PCR with 60 Vbeta and 13 Jbeta primers. Clones were read by immunoSEQ multiplex PCR, and TCRdb kept only the in-frame ones, dropping some. Of approximately 100,000 clones in the sample, around three quarters were seen once. This CDR3 region has 15 residues. The germline V and J ends were trimmed by 4 bases and 0 bases, with 12 bases remaining between them. The germline V gene has CDR1 MNHEY and CDR2 SMNVEV (reference sequence). As concerns this clone: Its antigen is still unknown.

V usage is TRBV27 and J usage is TRBJ1-2; D not resolved. This clonotype originated in a female donor in good health and CMV-seronegative. Material: PBMCs. The CDR3 sequence: CASSSIDTTNYGYTF. CDR3 DNA: TGTGCCAGCAGTTCGATAGACACCACTAACTATGGCTACACCTTC.